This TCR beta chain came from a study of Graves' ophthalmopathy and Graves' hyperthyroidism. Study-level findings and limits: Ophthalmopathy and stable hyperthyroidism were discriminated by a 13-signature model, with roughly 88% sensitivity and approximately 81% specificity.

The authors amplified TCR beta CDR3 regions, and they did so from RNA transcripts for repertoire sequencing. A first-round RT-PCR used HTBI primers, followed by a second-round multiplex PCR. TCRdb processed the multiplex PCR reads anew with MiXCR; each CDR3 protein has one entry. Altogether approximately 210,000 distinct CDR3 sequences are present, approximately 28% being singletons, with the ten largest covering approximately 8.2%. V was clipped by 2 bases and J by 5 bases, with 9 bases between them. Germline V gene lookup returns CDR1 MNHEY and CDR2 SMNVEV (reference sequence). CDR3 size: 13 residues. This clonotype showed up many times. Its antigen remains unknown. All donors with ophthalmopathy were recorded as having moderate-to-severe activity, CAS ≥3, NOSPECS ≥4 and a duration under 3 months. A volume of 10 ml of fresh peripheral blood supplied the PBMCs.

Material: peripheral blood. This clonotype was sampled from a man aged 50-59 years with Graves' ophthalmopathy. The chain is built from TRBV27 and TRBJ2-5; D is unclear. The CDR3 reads CASSLSVYETQYF. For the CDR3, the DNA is TGTGCCAGCAGTTTAAGCGTTTATGAGACCCAGTACTTC.